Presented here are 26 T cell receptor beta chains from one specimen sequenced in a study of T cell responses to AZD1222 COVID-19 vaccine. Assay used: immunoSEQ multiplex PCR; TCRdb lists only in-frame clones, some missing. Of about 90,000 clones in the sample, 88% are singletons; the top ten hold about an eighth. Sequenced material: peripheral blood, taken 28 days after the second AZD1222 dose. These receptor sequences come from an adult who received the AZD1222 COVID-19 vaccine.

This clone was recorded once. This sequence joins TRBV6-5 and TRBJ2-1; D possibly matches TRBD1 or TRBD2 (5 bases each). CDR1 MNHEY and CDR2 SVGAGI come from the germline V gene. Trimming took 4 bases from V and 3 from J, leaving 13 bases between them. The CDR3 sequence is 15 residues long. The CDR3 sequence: CASSSPGPIYNEQFF. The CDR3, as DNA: TGTGCCAGCAGTTCTCCGGGACCTATCTACAATGAGCAGTTCTTC.

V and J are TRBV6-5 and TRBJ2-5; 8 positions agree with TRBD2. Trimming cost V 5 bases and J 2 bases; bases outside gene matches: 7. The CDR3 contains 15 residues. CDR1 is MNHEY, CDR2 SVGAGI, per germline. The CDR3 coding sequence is TGTGCCAGCAGTAATGTAGCGGGGCAGCAAGAGACCCAGTACTTC. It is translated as CASSNVAGQQETQYF.

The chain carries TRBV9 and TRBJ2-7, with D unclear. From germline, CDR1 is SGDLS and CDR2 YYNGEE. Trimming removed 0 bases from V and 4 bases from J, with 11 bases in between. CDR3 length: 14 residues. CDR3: CASSVGFSRYEQYF. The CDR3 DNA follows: TGTGCCAGCAGCGTAGGATTTTCCAGATACGAGCAGTACTTC.

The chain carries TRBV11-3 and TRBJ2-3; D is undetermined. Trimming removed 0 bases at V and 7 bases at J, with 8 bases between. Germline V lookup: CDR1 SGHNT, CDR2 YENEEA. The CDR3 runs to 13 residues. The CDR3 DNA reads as TGTGCCAGCAGCTTAGATCCCCAGAATACGCAGTATTTT. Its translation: CASSLDPQNTQYF.

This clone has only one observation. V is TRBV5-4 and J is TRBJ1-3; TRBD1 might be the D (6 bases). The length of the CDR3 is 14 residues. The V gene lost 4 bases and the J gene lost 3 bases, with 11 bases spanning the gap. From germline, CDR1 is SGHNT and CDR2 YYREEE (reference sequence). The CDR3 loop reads CASSQDRNGNTIYF. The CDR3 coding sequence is TGTGCCAGCAGCCAGGACAGAAATGGAAACACCATATATTTT.

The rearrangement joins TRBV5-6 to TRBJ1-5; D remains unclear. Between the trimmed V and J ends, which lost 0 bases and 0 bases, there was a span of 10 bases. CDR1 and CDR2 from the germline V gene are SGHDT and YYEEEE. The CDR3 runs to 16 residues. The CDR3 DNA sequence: TGTGCCAGCAGCTTGGCGGGCCTATATAGCAATCAGCCCCAGCATTTT. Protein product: CASSLAGLYSNQPQHF.

DNA for the CDR3: TGCGCCAGCAGTGGTTTCACAGGGGGTTACAATGAGCAGTTCTTC. This codes for CASSGFTGGYNEQFF. The rearrangement uses TRBV10-1 and TRBJ2-1, with 8 bases identical to TRBD1. V dropped 4 bases and J dropped 4; count of bases not matched to a gene: 6. Germline-derived CDR1 and CDR2 are WNHNN and SYGVQD (reference sequence). The CDR3 runs to 15 residues.

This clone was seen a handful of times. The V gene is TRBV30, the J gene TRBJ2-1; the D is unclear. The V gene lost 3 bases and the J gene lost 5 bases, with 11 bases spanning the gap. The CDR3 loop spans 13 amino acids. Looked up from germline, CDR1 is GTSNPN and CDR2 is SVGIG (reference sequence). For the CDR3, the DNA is TGTGCCTGGAGCCCGAATTGGAACAATGAGCAGTTCTTC. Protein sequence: CAWSPNWNNEQFF.

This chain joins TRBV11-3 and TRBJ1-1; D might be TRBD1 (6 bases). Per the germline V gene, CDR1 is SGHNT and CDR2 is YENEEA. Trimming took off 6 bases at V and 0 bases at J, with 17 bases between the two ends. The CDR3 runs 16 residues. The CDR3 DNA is TGTGCCAGCAGGGGTGTACAGGGCGTCATGAACACTGAAGCTTTCTTT. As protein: CASRGVQGVMNTEAFF.

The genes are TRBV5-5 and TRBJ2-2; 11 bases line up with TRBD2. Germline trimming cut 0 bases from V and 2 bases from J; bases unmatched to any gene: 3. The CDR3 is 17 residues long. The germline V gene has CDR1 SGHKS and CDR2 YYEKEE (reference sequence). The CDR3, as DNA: TGTGCCAGCAGCTTGGGACTAGCGGGATCTAACACCGGGGAGCTGTTTTTT. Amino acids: CASSLGLAGSNTGELFF.

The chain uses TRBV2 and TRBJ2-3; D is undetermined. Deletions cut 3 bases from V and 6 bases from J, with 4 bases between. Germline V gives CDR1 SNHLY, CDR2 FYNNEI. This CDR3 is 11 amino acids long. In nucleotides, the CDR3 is TGTGCCAGCAGTGATCAGGATACGCAGTATTTT. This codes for CASSDQDTQYF. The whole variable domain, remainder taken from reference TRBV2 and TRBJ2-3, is EPEVTQTPSHQVTQMGQEVILRCVPISNHLYFYWYRQILGQKVEFLVSFYNNEISEKSEIFDDQFSVERPDGSNFTLKIRSTKLEDSAMYFCASSDQDTQYFGPGTRLTVL.

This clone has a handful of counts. As DNA, the CDR3 is TGTGCCAGCAGCCCATCAGGGGGCAGTCCTTTAGCCTACGAGCAGTACTTC. The encoded protein is CASSPSGGSPLAYEQYF. The chain uses TRBV3-1 (or the pseudogene TRBV3-2) and TRBJ2-7; 8 nucleotides line up with TRBD1. Germline lookup yields CDR1 LGHDT and CDR2 YNNKEL (reference sequence). The CDR3 covers 17 residues. V gave up 4 bases and J gave up 2 bases; unmatched junction bases: 13.

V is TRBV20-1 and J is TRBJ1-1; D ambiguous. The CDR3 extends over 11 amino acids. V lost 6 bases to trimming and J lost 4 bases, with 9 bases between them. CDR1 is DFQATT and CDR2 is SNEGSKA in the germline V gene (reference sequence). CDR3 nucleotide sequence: TGCAGTGCCTCGGGGTCCACTGAAGCTTTCTTT. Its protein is CSASGSTEAFF.

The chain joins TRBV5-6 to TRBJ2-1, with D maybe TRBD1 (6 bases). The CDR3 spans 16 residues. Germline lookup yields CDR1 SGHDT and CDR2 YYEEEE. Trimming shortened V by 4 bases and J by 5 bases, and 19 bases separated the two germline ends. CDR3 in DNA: TGTGCCAGCAGCCTGCGCGTCAGGGGCCGGCACAATGAGCAGTTCTTC. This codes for CASSLRVRGRHNEQFF.

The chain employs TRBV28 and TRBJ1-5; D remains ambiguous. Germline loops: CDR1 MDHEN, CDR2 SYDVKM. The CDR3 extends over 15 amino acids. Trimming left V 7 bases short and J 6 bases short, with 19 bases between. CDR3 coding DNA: TGTGCCAGCACCCCACTACGGGATGCGGGTCAGCCCCAGCATTTT. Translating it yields CASTPLRDAGQPQHF.

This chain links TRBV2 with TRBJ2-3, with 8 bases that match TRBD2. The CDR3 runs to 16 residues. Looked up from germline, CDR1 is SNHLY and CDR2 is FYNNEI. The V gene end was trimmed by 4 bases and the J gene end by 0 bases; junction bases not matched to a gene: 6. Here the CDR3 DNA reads TGTGCCAGCAGTGCCAACCGGGGGGGCAGCACAGATACGCAGTATTTT. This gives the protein CASSANRGGSTDTQYF.

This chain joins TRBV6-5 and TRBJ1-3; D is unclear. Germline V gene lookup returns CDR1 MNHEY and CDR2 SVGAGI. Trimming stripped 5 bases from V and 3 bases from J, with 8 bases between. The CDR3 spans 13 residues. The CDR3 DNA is TGTGCCAGCAGTCCAGACGGTGGAAACACCATATATTTT. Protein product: CASSPDGGNTIYF.

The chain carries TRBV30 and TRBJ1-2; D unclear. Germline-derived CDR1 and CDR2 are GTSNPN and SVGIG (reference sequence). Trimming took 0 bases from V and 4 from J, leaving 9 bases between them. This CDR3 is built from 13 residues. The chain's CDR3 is CAWSVGVPYGYTF. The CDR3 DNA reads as TGTGCCTGGAGTGTTGGGGTCCCCTATGGCTACACCTTC.

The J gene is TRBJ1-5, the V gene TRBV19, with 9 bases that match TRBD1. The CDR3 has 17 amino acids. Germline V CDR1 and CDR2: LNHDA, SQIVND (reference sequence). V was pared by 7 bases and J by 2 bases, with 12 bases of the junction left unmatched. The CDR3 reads CASTLGQGRRGNQPQHF. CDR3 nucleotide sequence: TGTGCCAGTACCCTCGGACAGGGGAGAAGGGGCAATCAGCCCCAGCATTTT.

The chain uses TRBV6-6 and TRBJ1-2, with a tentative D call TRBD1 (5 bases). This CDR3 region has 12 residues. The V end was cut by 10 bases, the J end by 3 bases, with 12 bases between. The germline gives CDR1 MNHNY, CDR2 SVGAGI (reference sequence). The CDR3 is CATTEGDYGYTF. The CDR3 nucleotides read TGTGCCACCACCGAAGGGGACTATGGCTACACCTTC.

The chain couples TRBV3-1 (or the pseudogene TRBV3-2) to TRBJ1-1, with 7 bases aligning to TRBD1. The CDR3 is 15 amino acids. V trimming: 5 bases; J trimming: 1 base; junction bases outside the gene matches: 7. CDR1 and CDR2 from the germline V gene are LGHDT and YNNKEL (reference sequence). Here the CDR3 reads CASSYRDSKNTEAFF. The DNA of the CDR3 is TGTGCCAGCAGCTACCGGGACAGCAAGAACACTGAAGCTTTCTTT.

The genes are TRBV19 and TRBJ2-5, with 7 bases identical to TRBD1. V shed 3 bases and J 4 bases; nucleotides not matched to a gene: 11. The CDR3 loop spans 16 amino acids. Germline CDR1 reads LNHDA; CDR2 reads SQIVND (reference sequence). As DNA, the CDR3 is TGTGCCAGTAGTATCAATCGAGGGGGCCGTGGAGAGACCCAGTACTTC. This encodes CASSINRGGRGETQYF.

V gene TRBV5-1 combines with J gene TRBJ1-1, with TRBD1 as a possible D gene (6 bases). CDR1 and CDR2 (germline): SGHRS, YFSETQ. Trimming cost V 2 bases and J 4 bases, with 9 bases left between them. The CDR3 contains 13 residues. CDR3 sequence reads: CASSFQGSTEAFF. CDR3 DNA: TGCGCCAGCAGCTTTCAGGGGTCCACTGAAGCTTTCTTT.

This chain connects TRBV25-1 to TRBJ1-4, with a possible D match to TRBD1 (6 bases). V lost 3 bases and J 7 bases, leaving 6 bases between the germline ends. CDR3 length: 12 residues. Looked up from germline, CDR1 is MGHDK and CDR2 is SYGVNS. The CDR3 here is CASSEDSEKLFF. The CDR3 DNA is TGTGCCAGCAGTGAGGACAGTGAAAAACTGTTTTTT.

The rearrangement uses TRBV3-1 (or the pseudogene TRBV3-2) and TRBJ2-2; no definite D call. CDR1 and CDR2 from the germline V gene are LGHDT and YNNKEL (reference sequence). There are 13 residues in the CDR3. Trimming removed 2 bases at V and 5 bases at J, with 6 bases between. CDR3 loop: CASSQFSTGELFF. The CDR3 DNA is TGTGCCAGCAGCCAATTCTCGACCGGGGAGCTGTTTTTT.

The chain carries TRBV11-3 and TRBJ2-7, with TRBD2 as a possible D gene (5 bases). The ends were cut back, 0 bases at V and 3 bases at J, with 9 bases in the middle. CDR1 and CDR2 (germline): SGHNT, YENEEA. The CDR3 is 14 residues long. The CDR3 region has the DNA TGTGCCAGCAGCTTAGATGGCGGGCACTACGAGCAGTACTTC. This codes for CASSLDGGHYEQYF.